The sequence of this T cell receptor (beta chain) was determined in a study of radiation and T cells in renal cell carcinoma. Only in-frame clones appear in the TCRdb table, and some are missing; sequencing was by immunoSEQ multiplex PCR. The data show approximately 100,000 clones, 80% to 90% seen once. With V trimmed by 5 bases and J by 1 base, 4 bases remained unmatched. CDR3 length: 17 residues. CDR1 LGHNA and CDR2 YSLEER come from the germline V gene. Documented time point: baseline pretreatment blood. Treatment indicated: 15 Gy SBRT to primary tumor, nephrectomy 4 weeks later. This clone occurred once.

The clonotype was recovered from a man aged 45-65 years with renal cell carcinoma. The rearrangement uses TRBV4-3 and TRBJ2-6, with TRBD2 identical over 11 bases. Here the sequenced sample was blood, taken from a patient whose treatment included radiotherapy and nephrectomy. DNA of the CDR3: TGCGCCAGCAGCTTCCGACTAGCGGGGTCTGGGGCCAACGTCCTGACTTTC. Protein product: CASSFRLAGSGANVLTF.